This TCR beta chain was sequenced for a study of T cell clones after liver transplantation. Study results and caveats: Post-transplant, graft-donor-reactive CD4 TCRbeta sequences in blood dropped significantly in most of the 8 subjects.

The CDR3 runs to 18 residues. Trimming left V 4 bases short and J 1 base short, with 23 bases between. The germline V gene encodes CDR1 GTSNPN and CDR2 SVGIG (reference sequence). This clone showed up just a few times. The antigen is undetermined. Generated by immunoSEQ multiplex PCR, the TCRdb table keeps only in-frame clones and is missing some. The repertoire holds under 20,000 clones, with over 70% as singletons. The sequenced sample was CD8+ T cells from blood, obtained before liver transplant. The V gene is TRBV30, the J gene TRBJ1-3, with D perhaps TRBD1 (5 bases). The sequence was collected from a human donor who received a liver transplant. CDR3 protein: CAWKGWGGDTPSGNTIYF. CDR3 DNA: TGTGCCTGGAAAGGATGGGGGGGAGATACCCCATCTGGAAACACCATATATTTT.